These T cell receptor beta chains were read from a single sample in a study of cytomegalovirus exposure and HLA in healthy donors. Sequencing used immunoSEQ multiplex PCR; TCRdb keeps in-frame clones, though not all of them. This sample has about 110,000 clones, with 65% to 80% found just once. The sequencing input was PBMCs. These receptor sequences come from a woman in her forties or fifties in good health and CMV-seropositive. CDR3s include the opening cysteine and the closing phenylalanine or tryptophan.

>TRBV28|.
CASSLLAVHYEQYF
>TRBV10-3|TRBJ1-2
CAIGNPGPQPGTRGAF
>TRBV4-1|TRBJ2-7
CASSQGQGRTLLYEQYF
>TRBV4-2|TRBJ1-1
CASSQPTDRGNTEAFF
>TRBV2|TRBJ2-2
CASSTTSRGTGELFF
>TRBV19|TRBJ2-5
CASRGTGMVETQYF
>TRBV29-1|TRBJ2-1
CSVDGQGNYNEQFF
>TRBV2|TRBJ2-1
CASRRTSGGGLLEQFF
>TRBV28|TRBJ2-7
CASSSSDRGIGEQYF
>TRBV5-6|TRBJ1-1
CASSQQYRGRNTEAFF
>TRBV12-5|TRBJ2-1
CASGFTSGEQFF
>TRBV28|TRBJ2-3
CASSSDSSSTDTQYF
>TRBV9|TRBJ1-2
CASSAMGQAYGYTF
>TRBV28|TRBJ2-7
CASSGTAVGHSYEQYF
>TRBV5-5|TRBJ2-1
CASSLQGGDYNEQFF
>TRBV11-2|TRBJ2-3
CASSLGVAGGHIDTQYF
>TRBV5-4|TRBJ1-2
CASRRESTAYGYTF
>TRBV30|TRBJ2-2
CAWSRLDYTGELFF
>TRBV6-5|TRBJ1-4
CAAGDTNEKLFF
>TRBV6-6|TRBJ1-3
CASSWADDGNTIYF
>TRBV10-1|TRBJ1-4
CASSDDLGQGARNEKLFF
>TRBV18|TRBJ2-5
CASSTSGETQYF
>TRBV7-2|TRBJ1-3
CASSLNQDRARTIYF
>TRBV7-9|TRBJ1-4
CASSLTGREKLFF
>TRBV7-3|TRBJ2-7
CASSLGAGSTSYEQYF
>TRBV7-9|TRBJ1-1
CASSLIRGGGTEAFF
>TRBV27|TRBJ2-7
CASSPSGGIISYEQYF
>TRBV6-1|TRBJ2-7
CASRTGPYEQYF
>TRBV29-1|TRBJ1-4
CSVGETGWNEKLFF